One T cell receptor beta chain is described in this entry. The data stem from a study of blood T cell repertoires in COVID-19. For the study at large: Acute and convalescent COVID-19 samples came from the United States, Italy and Spain. Sample material is recorded as cDNA or gDNA derived from T cells, B-cell-depleted T cells, or PBMCs.

Per the original methods: Amplified reference gene primers provided the basis for estimating nucleated cell counts. TCRdb's copy holds only in-frame clones and misses some; the assay was immunoSEQ multiplex PCR. That table furnishes V, J and clone size, whereas the DNA furnished D and trimming. The table shows approximately 240,000 clones, with less than 85% occurring only once. The sequencing sample was made of peripheral blood. The sequence was collected from a woman aged 80 or older with active or convalescent COVID-19.

CDR3 nucleotide sequence: TGCGCCAGCAGCTTGCTTCCCGGGCTAGCTAGTTCCCAATACTACGAGCAGTACTTC. It encodes CASSLLPGLASSQYYEQYF. The chain carries TRBV5-1 and TRBJ2-7; perhaps TRBD2 as D (5 bases). This CDR3 is built from 19 residues. The V gene lost 1 base and the J gene lost 3 bases, with 26 bases spanning the gap. CDR1 is SGHRS and CDR2 is YFSETQ in the germline V gene.